These 25 T cell receptor beta chains originate from one sample sequenced in a study of OX40 agonist ivuxolimab in advanced cancers. The protocol was immunoSEQ multiplex PCR, while the TCRdb copy is restricted to in-frame clones and leaves out a portion. The repertoire holds around 40,000 clones, with more than 75% as singletons. The source material was CD4+ or CD8+ T cells sorted from blood, sampled in a trial of the OX40 agonist ivuxolimab. The source is an adult with an advanced solid tumor such as melanoma, head and neck, liver or kidney cancer.

Notes on this clone: This is likely an artifact of a read error, given a far larger clone one base away. Other DNA variants within this sample encode the same CDR3. The CDR3 reads CASSQEAISYNEQFF. The CDR3 coding sequence is TGTGCCAGCAGCCAAGAAGCGATTTCCTACAATGAGCAGTTCTTC. The chain uses TRBV5-2 and TRBJ2-1; the table gives TRBD2 as D, unverified against the DNA. TRBV5-2 is a recognized pseudogene. The CDR3 totals 15 residues.

This chain links TRBV5-5 with TRBJ1-2; the D gene is possibly TRBD1 (6 bases). Per the germline V gene, CDR1 is SGHKS and CDR2 is YYEKEE (reference sequence). The CDR3 spans 12 residues. The ends were cut back, 4 bases at V and 5 bases at J, with 9 bases in the middle. The CDR3 is CASSLQGYGYTF. The CDR3 DNA is TGTGCCAGCAGCCTACAGGGATATGGCTACACCTTC.

This sequence joins TRBV7-9 and TRBJ2-1; TRBD2 matches at 12 bases. The CDR3 has 15 residues. V dropped 2 bases and J dropped 7; count of bases not matched to a gene: 3. Germline-derived CDR1 and CDR2 are SEHNR and FQNEAQ (reference sequence). The CDR3: CASSLLAGGPNEQFF. The CDR3 region has the DNA TGTGCCAGCAGCTTACTAGCGGGAGGGCCAAATGAGCAGTTCTTC.

The genes are TRBV4-2 and TRBJ2-2, with D possibly being TRBD1 or TRBD2 (5 bases each). The germline gives CDR1 LGHNA, CDR2 YNFKEQ. The V end lost 4 bases, the J end lost 0 bases, and 9 bases lay between the germline ends. The CDR3 contains 15 residues. The CDR3 sequence: CASSLRGANTGELFF. The DNA of the CDR3 is TGTGCCAGCAGCCTGAGGGGAGCGAACACCGGGGAGCTGTTTTTT.

This clone was seen just once. The CDR3 DNA reads TGCAGCGTTGGCGGTTCAGGGTCCCGGATGAACACTGAAGCTTTCTTT. Translating gives CSVGGSGSRMNTEAFF. V and J are TRBV29-1 and TRBJ1-1; TRBD1 is a possible D gene (5 bases). The germline V gene encodes CDR1 SQVTM and CDR2 ANQGSEA. The V gene lost 4 bases and the J gene lost 0 bases, with 18 bases spanning the gap. This CDR3 is built from 16 residues.

The chain combines TRBV5-8 with TRBJ1-1, with a weak D call TRBD1 (5 bases). V was trimmed by 7 bases and J by 3 bases, leaving 13 bases between them. Germline V gene sequence: CDR1 SGHTS, CDR2 YDEGEE. The length of the CDR3 is 13 residues. The CDR3 DNA is TGTGCCAGCCTCCCAACCAGGGACACTGAAGCTTTCTTT. This translates into CASLPTRDTEAFF.

CDR3 residues: CASSLGVYAVNTEAFF. The CDR3 region has the DNA TGTGCCAGCAGCTTGGGGGTGTATGCAGTGAACACTGAAGCTTTCTTT. The V gene is TRBV11-2, the J gene TRBJ1-1; a weak D match, TRBD1 (5 bases). The germline V gene has CDR1 SGHAT and CDR2 FQNNGV. Trimming removed 3 bases from V and 0 bases from J, with 14 bases in between. The CDR3 extends over 16 amino acids.

The V gene is TRBV11-2, the J gene TRBJ2-5; perhaps TRBD1 as D (6 bases). The CDR3 contains 14 residues. Germline values: CDR1 SGHAT, CDR2 FQNNGV. V shed 5 bases and J shed 2 bases, with 12 bases lying between them. The DNA of the CDR3 is TGTGCCAGCAGCCCCAGGACAGTACAAGAGACCCAGTACTTC. Translated, it gives CASSPRTVQETQYF.

This clone appeared once. The rearrangement uses TRBV27 and TRBJ1-1; TRBD1 agrees at 9 bases. Germline values: CDR1 MNHEY, CDR2 SMNVEV (reference sequence). Losses at the gene ends were 5 bases for V and 3 bases for J; bases not matched to a gene: 16. This CDR3 is 18 amino acids long. The CDR3 DNA sequence: TGTGCCAGCAGTCCCCTCGGGGATTCGGACAGGGGCCACACTGAAGCTTTCTTT. It translates to CASSPLGDSDRGHTEAFF.

The chain is built from TRBV6-4 and TRBJ1-5; D unclear. CDR3 length: 14 residues. Germline-derived CDR1 and CDR2 are MRHNA and SNTAGT. V shed 3 bases and J shed 3 bases, with 9 bases lying between them. In DNA, the CDR3 is TGTGCCAGCAGTGAAGAGGGCTACAATCAGCCCCAGCATTTT. Residues: CASSEEGYNQPQHF.

The J gene is TRBJ2-1, the V gene TRBV13, with a weak D call TRBD2 (5 bases). This CDR3 has 14 residues. The germline V gene has CDR1 PRHDT and CDR2 FYEKMQ (reference sequence). Trimming took off 5 bases at V and 8 bases at J, with 16 bases between the two ends. In DNA, the CDR3 is TGTGCCAGCAGCACCGACTACCTCATGGATGAGCAGTTCTTC. Translated, it gives CASSTDYLMDEQFF. Full variable domain (rest looked up from reference TRBV13 and TRBJ2-1): AAGVIQSPRHLIKEKRETATLKCYPIPRHDTVYWYQQGPGQDPQFLISFYEKMQSDKGSIPDRFSAQQFSDYHSELNMSSLELGDSALYFCASSTDYLMDEQFFGPGTRLTVL.

The rearrangement links TRBV6-5 to TRBJ1-2; D remains unclear. Germline V CDR1 and CDR2: MNHEY, SVGAGI. V lost 6 bases, J lost 1 base, and 15 bases lay in between. The CDR3 length is 15 residues. The CDR3 sequence: CASSPTRRLNYGYTF. The CDR3 nucleotides are TGTGCCAGCAGCCCTACCCGCCGGCTTAACTATGGCTACACCTTC.

The genes are TRBV4-1 and TRBJ1-2; D is unclear. The CDR3 runs 13 residues. Germline-derived CDR1 and CDR2 are MGHRA and YSYEKL. Trimming left V 0 bases short and J 3 bases short, with 5 bases between. DNA for the CDR3: TGCGCCAGCAGCCAAGACCCAGACTATGGCTACACCTTC. Translated: CASSQDPDYGYTF.

This chain connects TRBV18 to TRBJ2-1; 11 nucleotides line up with TRBD2. There are 17 residues in the CDR3. V shed 2 bases and J 10 bases; nucleotides not matched to a gene: 13. The germline V gene encodes CDR1 KGHSH and CDR2 LQKENI. The CDR3 sequence: CASSPVGDSGRVDEQFF. CDR3 DNA: TGTGCCAGCTCACCAGTTGGTGATAGCGGGAGGGTAGACGAGCAGTTCTTC.

The sample holds one count of this clone. V and J are TRBV30 and TRBJ1-2; D may be TRBD1 (5 bases). Germline-derived CDR1 and CDR2 are GTSNPN and SVGIG (reference sequence). The V end was cut by 2 bases, the J end by 8 bases, with 12 bases between. The CDR3 totals 12 residues. The CDR3 here is CAWSLSRGGYTF. The CDR3 bases are TGTGCCTGGAGTCTCTCTAGGGGAGGCTACACCTTC.

Turning to this clone: An end of the junction differs from the germline gene, which may be a read error. The CDR3 DNA reads as TGTGCTAGCAGCTTGGACAGCAATACCTACAATGAGCAGTTCTTC. Protein sequence: CASSLDSNTYNEQFF. This chain joins TRBV7-7 and TRBJ2-1; weak D call: TRBD1 (6 bases). Germline values: CDR1 SSHAT, CDR2 FNYEAQ (reference sequence). The CDR3 has 15 amino acids.

This chain uses TRBV27 with TRBJ1-1; 8 bases line up with TRBD1. The CDR3 extends over 17 amino acids. The V segment lost 10 bases and the J segment 0 bases; nucleotides outside the gene matches: 16. CDR1 MNHEY and CDR2 SMNVEV come from the germline V gene (reference sequence). The CDR3 spells CATKTVRQGTLNTEAFF. DNA of the CDR3: TGTGCCACCAAAACCGTTAGACAGGGGACCCTGAACACTGAAGCTTTCTTT.

CDR3 DNA: TGCGCCAGCAGCCAAGCAGGGGGCGAGGAGGCCGGGGAGCTGTTTTTT. This sequence encodes CASSQAGGEEAGELFF. The genes are TRBV4-1 and TRBJ2-2; 8 positions match TRBD1. The CDR3 spans 16 residues. V was pared by 1 base and J by 6 bases, with 7 bases of the junction left unmatched. CDR1 is MGHRA and CDR2 is YSYEKL in the germline V gene.

The rearrangement uses TRBV11-2 and TRBJ2-3; the D gene is possibly TRBD1 (6 bases). The CDR3 covers 15 residues. V was clipped by 6 bases and J by 0 bases, with 13 bases between them. The germline gives CDR1 SGHAT, CDR2 FQNNGV. In DNA form, the CDR3 reads TGTGCCAGCAGATCAACAGGGCCTAGCACAGATACGCAGTATTTT. Translated: CASRSTGPSTDTQYF. Filled out from reference TRBV11-2 and TRBJ2-3, the complete variable domain reads EAGVAQSPRYKIIEKRQSVAFWCNPISGHATLYWYQQILGQGPKLLIQFQNNGVVDDSQLPKDRFSAERLKGVDSTLKIQPAKLEDSAVYLCASRSTGPSTDTQYFGPGTRLTVL.

This chain links TRBV14 with TRBJ2-2, with D perhaps TRBD1 or TRBD2 (5 bases each). The CDR3 runs to 19 residues. Germline V gives CDR1 SGHDN, CDR2 FVKESK. With 0 bases removed from V and 2 bases from J, the gap between germline ends came to 19 bases. This CDR3 reads CASSQDRPTDSGNTGELFF. CDR3 DNA sequence: TGTGCCAGCAGCCAAGATAGACCGACCGACAGCGGAAACACCGGGGAGCTGTTTTTT. The full variable domain, with the rest looked up from reference TRBV14 and TRBJ2-2, is EAGVTQFPSHSVIEKGQTVTLRCDPISGHDNLYWYRRVMGKEIKFLLHFVKESKQDESGMPNNRFLAERTGGTYSTLKVQPAELEDSGVYFCASSQDRPTDSGNTGELFFGEGSRLTVL.

The rearrangement joins TRBV11-2 to TRBJ1-1, with D unresolved. CDR1 is SGHAT, CDR2 FQNNGV, per germline. This CDR3 is built from 13 residues. V was pared by 5 bases and J by 8 bases, with 15 bases between. CDR3 protein: CASSPGEWKEAFF. The DNA for the CDR3 is TGTGCCAGCAGCCCAGGAGAGTGGAAAGAAGCTTTCTTT.

The gene calls are TRBV13 and TRBJ2-2; the match to TRBD2 covers 11 bases. From germline, CDR1 is PRHDT and CDR2 FYEKMQ (reference sequence). CDR3 length: 15 amino acids. V was pared by 4 bases and J by 7 bases, with 5 bases of the junction left unmatched. CDR3: CASSSSGGFIGELFF. The CDR3, as DNA: TGTGCCAGCAGCTCTAGCGGGGGGTTTATCGGGGAGCTGTTTTTT.

V gene TRBV4-1 combines with J gene TRBJ1-5, with TRBD1 as a possible D gene (5 bases). The CDR3 runs to 16 residues. Trimming pared 0 bases from V and 2 bases from J, leaving 11 bases between. Germline-derived CDR1 and CDR2 are MGHRA and YSYEKL. The CDR3 DNA reads as TGCGCCAGCAGCCAAGATAGGGGCAGTGGCAATCAGCCCCAGCATTTT. Its protein product is CASSQDRGSGNQPQHF.

The chain is built from TRBV6-5 and TRBJ2-5, with D tentatively TRBD2 (5 bases). The germline V and J ends were trimmed by 0 bases and 3 bases, with 8 bases remaining between them. The CDR3 is 14 amino acids. Looked up from germline, CDR1 is MNHEY and CDR2 is SVGAGI. CDR3 bases: TGTGCCAGCAGTTACTCGATGAGGGAAGAGACCCAGTACTTC. Amino acid sequence: CASSYSMREETQYF.

The J gene is TRBJ1-2, the V gene TRBV29-1; maybe TRBD1 (5 bases). Germline CDR1 and CDR2: SQVTM and ANQGSEA. Trimming took off 5 bases at V and 8 bases at J, with 12 bases between the two ends. The CDR3 consists of 11 residues. The CDR3 sequence: CSVFGGSGYTF. The CDR3 DNA reads TGCAGCGTTTTTGGGGGGAGCGGCTACACCTTC.